This T cell receptor (beta chain) was recorded in a study of blood T cell repertoires in COVID-19. Study-level background: Samples representing acute and convalescent COVID-19 were sourced from the United States, Italy and Spain. Nucleic acid was either cDNA or gDNA, and it came from T cells, B-cell-depleted T cells, or PBMCs.

The CDR3 runs 15 residues. V shed 0 bases, J shed 4 bases, and the junction held 4 bases outside the gene matches. CDR1 and CDR2 from the germline V gene are SGDLS and YYNGEE. In the source study's methods: Amplification of reference gene primers provided the estimated nucleated cell counts. Repertoires were generated with immunoSEQ multiplex PCR, while TCRdb's copy carries only in-frame clones and drops some. The V and J calls and the clone size are those of that table, but D and trimming were determined from the DNA. The table includes 70,000 to 85,000 clones, approximately 86% detected once. What was sequenced was peripheral blood. The V gene is TRBV9, the J gene TRBJ2-5, with 9 positions matching TRBD1. This TCR came from a woman aged 55-75 years with acute or convalescent COVID-19. Here the CDR3 reads CASSVGSTGGETQYF. The CDR3 DNA is TGTGCCAGCAGCGTAGGTTCGACAGGGGGAGAGACCCAGTACTTC.